This T cell receptor beta chain was documented in a study of beta chain features in type 1 diabetes. Concerning this clone: Its antigen remains unknown.

Sorting of CD4+ naive, central memory, regulatory and stem cell-like memory cells was performed via CD45RO/CCR7/CD25/CD127/CD95/CD27. V was pared by 8 bases and J by 2 bases, with 9 bases between. The germline gives CDR1 DFQATT, CDR2 SNEGSKA (reference sequence). The CDR3 is 11 residues long. Expressed TCRB transcripts were sequenced because the entire RNA isolate underwent reverse transcription. Clones were sequenced by immunoSEQ multiplex PCR, and TCRdb holds only the in-frame ones, with some missing. This table has approximately 160,000 clones, 63% appearing once. Study-level findings and limits: At VDJ recombination sites, type 1 diabetes patients had fewer insertions and more deleted nucleotides. Researchers report that Type 1 diabetes patients had moderately but significantly shorter TCRB CDR3s across all four CD4+ subsets. Within patients, naive, central memory and Treg TCRB repertoires seemed more similar than within healthy donors.

Sequenced sample: naive CD4+ T cells from blood. This sequence joins TRBV20-1 and TRBJ1-1; D remains ambiguous. This clonotype originated in a man between 25 and 39 years old with type 1 diabetes. CDR3 loop: CSPSSNTEAFF. The CDR3 nucleotides read TGCAGTCCGTCCAGTAACACTGAAGCTTTCTTT.